Each of the 23 T cell receptor beta chains below was sequenced from the same sample in a study of radiotherapy plus CTLA-4 blockade in lung cancer. Sequencing used immunoSEQ multiplex PCR; TCRdb keeps in-frame clones, though not all of them. The sample lists 100,000 to 150,000 clones; about 87% were seen once. Source: peripheral blood, taken from a patient treated with radiotherapy plus ipilimumab. Receptor source: a human donor with non-small cell lung cancer that progressed on radiotherapy plus ipilimumab.

The chain combines TRBV19 with TRBJ1-5, with D tentatively TRBD1 (5 bases). CDR3 length: 14 amino acids. CDR1 is LNHDA and CDR2 is SQIVND in the germline V gene (reference sequence). Trimming stripped 4 bases from V and 2 bases from J, with 9 bases between. The CDR3 coding sequence is TGTGCCAGTAGTACCAGGGCTGGCAATCAGCCCCAGCATTTT. Its translation is CASSTRAGNQPQHF.

The chain carries TRBV5-1 and TRBJ1-5; tentatively, D is TRBD1 (6 bases). Trimming cost V 2 bases and J 2 bases, with 8 bases left between them. The CDR3 is 14 residues long. Germline CDR1 reads SGHRS; CDR2 reads YFSETQ. The CDR3 sequence: CASSFWGRNQPQHF. The CDR3 DNA reads TGCGCCAGCAGCTTCTGGGGGCGCAATCAGCCCCAGCATTTT. The full variable domain, rest sourced from reference TRBV5-1 and TRBJ1-5, is KAGVTQTPRYLIKTRGQQVTLSCSPISGHRSVSWYQQTPGQGLQFLFEYFSETQRNKGNFPGRFSGRQFSNSRSEMNVSTLELGDSALYLCASSFWGRNQPQHFGDGTRLSIL.

The chain has TRBV19 and TRBJ2-7, with D hard to call. Germline V gene lookup returns CDR1 LNHDA and CDR2 SQIVND (reference sequence). V was clipped by 1 base and J by 5 bases, with 15 bases between them. The CDR3 sequence is 15 residues long. The DNA for the CDR3 is TGTGCCAGTAGTATAGCGCCGGTTTTTAGGAACGAGCAGTACTTC. Its translation is CASSIAPVFRNEQYF.

V gene TRBV6-5 combines with J gene TRBJ2-7; D is perhaps TRBD2 (5 bases). The germline CDR1 and CDR2 sequences are MNHEY and SVGAGI. V shed 6 bases and J shed 3 bases, with 9 bases lying between them. This CDR3 has 12 amino acids. The CDR3 sequence: CASRGVGYEQYF. The CDR3 DNA is TGTGCCAGCAGGGGAGTGGGCTACGAGCAGTACTTC.

This chain links TRBV9 with TRBJ2-2, with D perhaps being TRBD1 or TRBD2 (6 bases each). This CDR3 is 16 amino acids long. V was cut by 0 bases and J by 7 bases, with 16 bases left in between. CDR1 and CDR2 from the germline V gene are SGDLS and YYNGEE. Here the CDR3 reads CASSVAGGGHHGELFF. For the CDR3, the DNA is TGTGCCAGCAGCGTAGCTGGTGGGGGGCACCACGGGGAGCTGTTTTTT.

The rearrangement links TRBV6-1 to TRBJ2-7; TRBD1 matches at 10 bases. This CDR3 spans 17 amino acids. CDR1 and CDR2 (germline): MNHNS, SASEGT. With 3 bases clipped from V and 7 bases from J, the junction kept 15 bases outside the gene matches. CDR3 nucleotides: TGTGCCAGCAGTGAGTTTTTTTTCGGGACAGGGGTAAGGGAGCAGTACTTC. Its protein product is CASSEFFFGTGVREQYF.

V usage is TRBV12-5 and J usage is TRBJ2-7; D possibly corresponds to TRBD2 (6 bases). Germline-derived CDR1 and CDR2 are LGHNT and FRNRAP. The CDR3 has 15 residues. V dropped 5 bases and J dropped 3 bases, with 17 bases sitting between them. Written as DNA, the CDR3 is TGTGCTAGTGGTGTAGGGGACTTACAGAACTACGAGCAGTACTTC. Protein: CASGVGDLQNYEQYF.

The chain is built from TRBV5-1 and TRBJ2-5, with 9 bases identical to TRBD1. CDR1 is SGHRS, CDR2 YFSETQ, per germline. The trim removed 7 bases at V and 6 bases at J, leaving 10 bases unmatched. This CDR3 comprises 14 residues. CDR3 DNA sequence: TGCGCCAGCGGGGGGACAGGGATAGGAAAGACCCAGTACTTC. This gives the protein CASGGTGIGKTQYF.

J is TRBJ2-2 and V is TRBV6-4; D gene unclear. Germline lookup yields CDR1 MRHNA and CDR2 SNTAGT. Trimming removed 4 bases from V and 2 bases from J, with 8 bases in between. There are 14 residues in the CDR3. CDR3 DNA sequence: TGTGCCAGCAGTGTGAGGCCCAACACCGGGGAGCTGTTTTTT. Its protein product is CASSVRPNTGELFF.

This rearrangement joins TRBV2 to TRBJ1-5; the D is unclear. Per the germline V gene, CDR1 is SNHLY and CDR2 is FYNNEI. The V end was cut by 4 bases, the J end by 8 bases, with 15 bases between. CDR3 length: 14 amino acids. CDR3 amino acids: CASSAGQAPEPQHF. The DNA of the CDR3 is TGTGCCAGCAGTGCGGGCCAGGCGCCTGAGCCCCAGCATTTT.

The rearrangement joins TRBV6-5 to TRBJ2-7; no clear D. The CDR3 runs to 14 residues. Trimming took off 2 bases at V and 3 bases at J, with 11 bases between the two ends. In germline, CDR1 is MNHEY, CDR2 SVGAGI. CDR3: CASSYGRHLYEQYF. CDR3 DNA sequence: TGTGCCAGCAGTTACGGGCGACACCTCTACGAGCAGTACTTC.

The gene calls are TRBV7-8 and TRBJ2-1; 15 nucleotides agree with TRBD2. The CDR3 loop spans 16 amino acids. V trimming: 4 bases; J trimming: 6 bases; junction bases outside the gene matches: 4. Germline V gene sequence: CDR1 SGHVS, CDR2 FQNEAQ. CDR3 sequence reads: CASSYWTSGRGNEQFF. CDR3 bases: TGTGCCAGCAGCTACTGGACTAGCGGGAGGGGCAATGAGCAGTTCTTC.

This chain links TRBV10-1 with TRBJ1-1; maybe TRBD1 (6 bases). The V end was cut by 6 bases, the J end by 1 base, with 15 bases between. The germline CDR1 and CDR2 sequences are WNHNN and SYGVQD (reference sequence). The CDR3 contains 15 residues. The CDR3 DNA reads as TGCGCCAGCAGCGATGCAGGGGACGCGAACACTGAAGCTTTCTTT. This sequence encodes CASSDAGDANTEAFF.

The chain is built from TRBV9 and TRBJ1-3; unclear D gene. V was trimmed by 0 bases and J by 4 bases, leaving 11 bases between them. CDR3 size: 15 residues. In germline, CDR1 is SGDLS, CDR2 YYNGEE. CDR3 sequence: CASSVEWSKGNTIYF. In DNA form, the CDR3 reads TGTGCCAGCAGCGTAGAATGGTCAAAGGGAAACACCATATATTTT.

This clone was counted a single time. V is TRBV5-1 and J is TRBJ2-5, with D possibly called TRBD1 or TRBD2 (5 bases each). Per germline, CDR1 SGHRS and CDR2 YFSETQ. The CDR3 is 14 residues long. V dropped 1 base and J dropped 5 bases, with 12 bases sitting between them. The CDR3 spells CASSLIWGGETQYF. The CDR3, as DNA: TGCGCCAGCAGCTTGATATGGGGCGGGGAGACCCAGTACTTC.

In its sample, this clone was seen once. The J gene is TRBJ2-5, the V gene TRBV7-6; TRBD2 matches at 8 bases. Germline CDR1 reads SGHVS; CDR2 reads FNYEAQ. The CDR3 spans 17 residues. V lost 6 bases to trimming and J lost 4 bases; unmatched junction nucleotides: 16. In nucleotides, the CDR3 is TGTGCCAGCAGGCAAAATGGACTAGCCCAAGTAGGAGAGACCCAGTACTTC. This gives the protein CASRQNGLAQVGETQYF.

This clone is a singleton in its sample. The chain recombines TRBV2 with TRBJ1-2; D ambiguous. V was shortened by 6 bases and J by 0 bases, with 8 bases between the two germline ends. Germline V lookup: CDR1 SNHLY, CDR2 FYNNEI. The CDR3 extends over 13 amino acids. The CDR3 nucleotides are TGTGCCAGCAGACAGCCTACTAACTATGGCTACACCTTC. This sequence encodes CASRQPTNYGYTF.

V usage is TRBV6-5 and J usage is TRBJ2-5; 7 positions match TRBD1. V gave up 0 bases and J gave up 2 bases; unmatched junction bases: 6. From germline, CDR1 is MNHEY and CDR2 SVGAGI. The length of the CDR3 is 16 residues. CDR3 loop: CASSYSTGMGQETQYF. In nucleotides, the CDR3 is TGTGCCAGCAGTTACTCGACAGGGATGGGTCAAGAGACCCAGTACTTC.

This clone was seen only once. The rearrangement uses TRBV5-1 and TRBJ2-1; 13 nucleotides agree with TRBD2. Per the germline V gene, CDR1 is SGHRS and CDR2 is YFSETQ. The CDR3 extends over 17 amino acids. Unmatched junction bases numbered 12, after V lost 2 bases and J lost 10 bases. This CDR3 reads CASSFGTTGLAGREQFF. CDR3 bases: TGCGCCAGCAGCTTTGGGACCACGGGACTAGCGGGACGGGAGCAGTTCTTC.

The V gene is TRBV4-2, the J gene TRBJ2-7; 12 bases align to TRBD2. This CDR3 has 17 residues. The V gene's germline CDR1 is LGHNA and CDR2 YNFKEQ. The ends lost 1 base at V and 2 bases at J; junction bases unmatched: 6. In nucleotides, the CDR3 is TGTGCCAGCAGCCAAGGCGGGACTAGCGGGCTTACCTACGAGCAGTACTTC. Its protein product is CASSQGGTSGLTYEQYF.

The rearrangement links TRBV30 to TRBJ1-1; D not certain. CDR1 is GTSNPN and CDR2 is SVGIG in the germline V gene (reference sequence). Trimming shortened V by 5 bases and J by 6 bases, and 10 bases separated the two germline ends. This CDR3 contains 11 residues. This CDR3 reads CAWAPGPEAFF. The CDR3 region has the DNA TGTGCCTGGGCCCCCGGGCCTGAAGCTTTCTTT.

This rearrangement joins TRBV13 to TRBJ2-3, with no clear D. The ends were cut back, 5 bases at V and 4 bases at J, with 13 bases in the middle. The length of the CDR3 is 14 residues. Looked up from germline, CDR1 is PRHDT and CDR2 is FYEKMQ (reference sequence). As DNA, the CDR3 is TGTGCCAGCAGCCATTTGGAGTTCCCAGATACGCAGTATTTT. This encodes CASSHLEFPDTQYF.

The rearrangement uses TRBV25-1 and TRBJ2-7, with D uncertain. The germline V and J ends were trimmed by 6 bases and 3 bases, with 9 bases remaining between them. Germline V gives CDR1 MGHDK, CDR2 SYGVNS. The CDR3 sequence is 12 residues long. The DNA of the CDR3 is TGTGCCAGCAGCCCTTATAGCTACGAGCAGTACTTC. Encoded protein: CASSPYSYEQYF.